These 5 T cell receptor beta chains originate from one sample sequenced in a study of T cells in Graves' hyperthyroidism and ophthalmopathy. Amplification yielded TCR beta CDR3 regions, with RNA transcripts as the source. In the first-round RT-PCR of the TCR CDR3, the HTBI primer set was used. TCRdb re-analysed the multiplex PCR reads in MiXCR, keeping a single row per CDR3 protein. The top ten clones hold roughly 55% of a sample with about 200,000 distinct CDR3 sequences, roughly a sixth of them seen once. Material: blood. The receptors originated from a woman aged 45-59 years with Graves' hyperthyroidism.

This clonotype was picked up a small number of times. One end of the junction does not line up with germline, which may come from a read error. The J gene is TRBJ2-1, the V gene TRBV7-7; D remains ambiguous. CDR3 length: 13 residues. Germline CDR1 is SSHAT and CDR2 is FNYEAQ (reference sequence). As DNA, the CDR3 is TGTGCTAGCAGCTTAGCTTTCTACAATGAGCAGTTCTTC. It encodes CASSLAFYNEQFF.

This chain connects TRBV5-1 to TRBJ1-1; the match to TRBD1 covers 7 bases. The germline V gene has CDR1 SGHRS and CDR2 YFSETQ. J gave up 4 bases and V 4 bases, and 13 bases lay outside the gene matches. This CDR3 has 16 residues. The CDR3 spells CASSTLSPGGGTEAFF. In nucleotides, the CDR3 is TGCGCCAGCAGCACATTAAGTCCAGGGGGGGGCACTGAAGCTTTCTTT.

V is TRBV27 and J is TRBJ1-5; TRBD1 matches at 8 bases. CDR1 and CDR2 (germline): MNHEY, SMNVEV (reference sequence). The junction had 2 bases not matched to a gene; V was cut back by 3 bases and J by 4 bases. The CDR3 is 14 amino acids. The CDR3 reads CASSLDRDNQPQHF. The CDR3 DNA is TGTGCCAGCAGTTTGGACAGGGATAATCAGCCCCAGCATTTT.

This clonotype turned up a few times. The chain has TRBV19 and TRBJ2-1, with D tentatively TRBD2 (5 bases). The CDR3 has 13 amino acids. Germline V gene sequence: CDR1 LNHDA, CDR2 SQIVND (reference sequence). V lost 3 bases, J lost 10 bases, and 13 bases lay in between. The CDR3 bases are TGTGCCAGTAGTATCCCCGGACTCGGGGAGCAGTTCTTC. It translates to CASSIPGLGEQFF.

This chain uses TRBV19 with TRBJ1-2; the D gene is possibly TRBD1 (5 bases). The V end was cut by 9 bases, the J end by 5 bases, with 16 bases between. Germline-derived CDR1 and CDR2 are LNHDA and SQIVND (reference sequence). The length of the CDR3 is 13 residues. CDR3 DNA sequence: TGTGCCAGCCCTCCCGAGACAGCTTATGGCTACACCTTC. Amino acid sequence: CASPPETAYGYTF.